The next 18 T cell receptor beta chains were all read from a single sample in a study of T-cell reconstitution after alpha-beta-depleted transplantation in children. The library targeted TCRbeta and was prepared with unique molecular identifiers. TCRdb re-called the PCR reads with MiXCR, one entry per CDR3 protein. The sample contains hundreds of thousands of distinct CDR3 sequences, roughly a tenth of which appear only once. The input for sequencing was PBMCs, taken before TCRalphabeta/CD19-depleted stem cell transplant. The receptors come from a child aged 2-15 years with inherited bone marrow failure, due to receive a stem cell transplant.

A word on this clonotype: The CDR3 end shows no conserved phenylalanine or tryptophan, and so a read error is likely. The chain combines TRBV5-1 with TRBJ2-7; D is unclear. From germline, CDR1 is SGHRS and CDR2 YFSETQ. The V gene lost 4 bases and the J gene lost 0 bases, with 5 bases spanning the gap. This CDR3 has 12 amino acids. In nucleotides, the CDR3 is TGCGCCAGCAGCCCCAGCTCCTACGAGCAGTACTCC. Translated, it gives CASSPSSYEQYS.

In its sample, this clonotype was seen many times. This chain links TRBV2 with TRBJ2-6; D remains ambiguous. The CDR3 has 12 amino acids. Germline V gene lookup returns CDR1 SNHLY and CDR2 FYNNEI. V lost 5 bases, J lost 11 bases, and 10 bases lay in between. The CDR3 DNA follows: TGTGCCAGCAGTCCAACGGGCGACGTCCTGACTTTC. This translates into CASSPTGDVLTF.

The chain recombines TRBV19 with TRBJ2-5; no clear D. The CDR3 extends over 15 amino acids. The germline V gene has CDR1 LNHDA and CDR2 SQIVND (reference sequence). Trimming removed 4 bases from V and 2 bases from J, with 14 bases in between. The CDR3 spells CASSRGLGPQETQYF. CDR3 coding DNA: TGTGCCAGTAGTAGAGGCTTGGGCCCACAAGAGACCCAGTACTTC.

The chain couples TRBV29-1 to TRBJ2-1; TRBD2 matches at 10 bases. V lost 4 bases to trimming and J lost 9 bases; unmatched junction nucleotides: 9. The CDR3 is made up of 14 amino acids. Germline CDR1 and CDR2: SQVTM and ANQGSEA. CDR3: CSVGPLAGVVEQFF. The CDR3 DNA reads as TGCAGCGTTGGCCCGCTAGCGGGAGTTGTTGAGCAGTTCTTC.

This clonotype was seen ten or more times. This sequence joins TRBV20-1 and TRBJ2-3; tentatively, D is TRBD1 (5 bases). In germline, CDR1 is DFQATT, CDR2 SNEGSKA (reference sequence). The length of the CDR3 is 12 residues. Trimming removed 1 base at V and 4 bases at J, with 6 bases between. CDR3: CSARGRADTQYF. The CDR3 DNA is TGCAGTGCTAGAGGCAGGGCAGATACGCAGTATTTT.

The sample holds many counts of this clonotype. This chain uses TRBV12-3 or TRBV12-4 with TRBJ2-3; D could derive from TRBD1 or TRBD2 (6 bases each). V lost 5 bases to trimming and J lost 0 bases, with 18 bases between them. The CDR3 is 17 amino acids. The CDR3 DNA reads TGTGCCAGCAGTCCCCCCGGGGGCGCCCAGAGCACAGATACGCAGTATTTT. Translated, it gives CASSPPGGAQSTDTQYF.

V and J are TRBV29-1 and TRBJ1-4; D is possibly TRBD1 (6 bases). There are 14 residues in the CDR3. Germline V gene lookup returns CDR1 SQVTM and CDR2 ANQGSEA. Trimming shortened V by 7 bases and J by 0 bases, and 12 bases separated the two germline ends. The CDR3 loop is CSAQQGSTNEKLFF. In nucleotides, the CDR3 is TGCAGCGCGCAACAGGGTTCAACTAATGAAAAACTGTTTTTT.

This clonotype was recorded many times. The genes are TRBV5-1 and TRBJ2-6, with D maybe TRBD1 (6 bases). The V gene's germline CDR1 is SGHRS and CDR2 YFSETQ. With 6 bases removed from V and 2 bases from J, the gap between germline ends came to 12 bases. The CDR3 extends over 15 amino acids. In DNA form, the CDR3 reads TGCGCCAGCAACCAAGGGGGTGCTGGGGCCAACGTCCTGACTTTC. Translated, it gives CASNQGGAGANVLTF.

This clonotype has ten or more counts. This rearrangement joins TRBV29-1 to TRBJ2-1; 11 nucleotides line up with TRBD2. V trimming: 6 bases; J trimming: 9 bases; junction bases outside the gene matches: 7. There are 13 residues in the CDR3. Germline CDR1 SQVTM, CDR2 ANQGSEA. The CDR3 here is CSVLAGVFGEQFF. The CDR3 DNA follows: TGCAGCGTACTAGCGGGAGTTTTTGGTGAGCAGTTCTTC.

This clonotype was detected only a few times. This chain links TRBV12-3 or TRBV12-4 with TRBJ2-5; 9 bases match TRBD1. The J segment lost 5 bases and the V segment lost 6 bases, leaving 7 bases of the junction unmatched. This CDR3 comprises 14 residues. DNA for the CDR3: TGTGCCAGCAGCCCACAGGGGGCAGTGGAGACCCAGTACTTC. It encodes CASSPQGAVETQYF.

This chain joins TRBV5-1 and TRBJ2-1; 10 bases map to TRBD1. Trimming at V came to 4 bases and at J to 9 bases, leaving 10 bases not matched to a gene. The CDR3 loop spans 15 amino acids. The germline CDR1 and CDR2 sequences are SGHRS and YFSETQ. CDR3 in DNA: TGCGCCAGCAGCACCACGGGACAGGGGCTGAGTGAGCAGTTCTTC. This sequence encodes CASSTTGQGLSEQFF.

This chain uses TRBV12-3 or TRBV12-4 with TRBJ2-7, with D unresolved. There are 13 residues in the CDR3. Deletions cut 1 base from V and 3 bases from J, with 7 bases between. CDR3 region: CASSLGIGYEQYF. CDR3 sequence (DNA): TGTGCCAGCAGTTTAGGCATAGGCTACGAGCAGTACTTC.

In its sample, this clonotype was seen many times. CDR3 sequence reads: CSAQSPGRGTYEQYF. CDR3 sequence (DNA): TGCAGTGCGCAATCCCCTGGGAGAGGGACCTACGAGCAGTACTTC. V and J are TRBV20-1 and TRBJ2-7; D is possibly TRBD2 (5 bases). Trimming shortened V by 6 bases and J by 2 bases, and 20 bases separated the two germline ends. The CDR3 covers 15 residues. Germline loops: CDR1 DFQATT, CDR2 SNEGSKA (reference sequence).

This clonotype occurred once. A much larger clone differs from this one at a single base, so this may be a read error. The chain has TRBV4-3 and TRBJ2-7; D uncertain. CDR3 length: 16 residues. Deletions cut 4 bases from V and 5 bases from J, with 21 bases between. In germline, CDR1 is LGHNA, CDR2 YSLEER. The CDR3 reads CASSRDWAAGSDEQYF. CDR3 nucleotide sequence: TGCGCCAGCAGCCGAGATTGGGCGGCCGGTTCCGACGAGCAGTACTTC.

In its sample, this clonotype was seen many times. This chain connects TRBV5-1 to TRBJ2-1; no clear D gene. V was cut by 1 base and J by 3 bases, with 11 bases left in between. The CDR3 extends over 15 amino acids. Germline CDR1 is SGHRS and CDR2 is YFSETQ. The CDR3 nucleotides read TGCGCCAGCAGCTTGTCTTTTGAGGTCTACAATGAGCAGTTCTTC. It encodes CASSLSFEVYNEQFF.

The sample holds many counts of this clonotype. The CDR3 DNA reads TGTGCCAGCAGTCCCGGGTGGACAGGCGGTTCCTACGAGCAGTACTTC. It yields the protein CASSPGWTGGSYEQYF. The J gene is TRBJ2-7, the V gene TRBV27; 7 nucleotides align to TRBD1. The germline V gene encodes CDR1 MNHEY and CDR2 SMNVEV (reference sequence). This CDR3 region has 16 residues. V shed 5 bases and J 1 base; nucleotides not matched to a gene: 11.

At least ten counts were recorded for this clonotype. The DNA of the CDR3 is TGTGCCAGCCACGGGGGGCTAGCGGGTTACAATGAGCAGTTCTTC. Translation gives CASHGGLAGYNEQFF. The rearrangement uses TRBV27 and TRBJ2-1, with 8 bases matching TRBD2. The CDR3 spans 15 residues. The V and J ends lost 8 bases and 4 bases, in that order; junction bases with no gene match: 10. From germline, CDR1 is MNHEY and CDR2 SMNVEV (reference sequence).

The V gene is TRBV7-2, the J gene TRBJ1-3; a weak D match, TRBD1 (6 bases). The CDR3 spans 16 residues. Germline loops: CDR1 SGHTA, CDR2 FQGNSA. V lost 4 bases to trimming and J lost 4 bases, with 17 bases between them. The CDR3 DNA reads TGTGCCAGCAGCTCGAGCCCCACAGGGTACGGAAACACCATATATTTT. Encoded protein: CASSSSPTGYGNTIYF.